Following are 10 T cell receptor beta chains from one sample sequenced in a study of T cell changes during pregnancy in multiple sclerosis. Produced via immunoSEQ multiplex PCR; TCRdb's table is partial and in-frame only. The data hold 90,000 or so clones, with around 90% observed a single time. The specimen comprised PBMCs, sampled in the first trimester of pregnancy. These receptors came from a female donor in good health, serving as a control in a pregnancy study. Some clones in this sample may be carry-over from other donors' samples.

The J gene is TRBJ1-5, the V gene TRBV27; D possibly corresponds to TRBD1 (5 bases). The V gene lost 3 bases and the J gene lost 4 bases, with 10 bases spanning the gap. The CDR3 extends over 14 amino acids. Germline values: CDR1 MNHEY, CDR2 SMNVEV (reference sequence). The CDR3 is CASSFGRANQPQHF. CDR3 coding DNA: TGTGCCAGCAGTTTTGGCAGGGCGAATCAGCCCCAGCATTTT.

The chain couples TRBV6-5 to TRBJ1-2; D gene unclear. V was trimmed by 4 bases and J by 4 bases, leaving 19 bases between them. The CDR3 is 16 amino acids. Looked up from germline, CDR1 is MNHEY and CDR2 is SVGAGI. The CDR3 loop reads CASSSIPPGSFYGYTF. CDR3 in DNA: TGTGCCAGCAGTTCCATCCCCCCCGGGTCTTTCTATGGCTACACCTTC.

The CDR3, as DNA: TGTGCCAGCAGCCCAGGACTAGCGGGCCTTTGGGAGCAGTTCTTC. Protein: CASSPGLAGLWEQFF. The chain employs TRBV7-9 and TRBJ2-1, with 11 bases matching TRBD2. The CDR3 runs to 15 residues. Per the germline V gene, CDR1 is SEHNR and CDR2 is FQNEAQ (reference sequence). J gave up 10 bases and V 5 bases, and 10 bases lay outside the gene matches. The full variable domain, completed using reference TRBV7-9 and TRBJ2-1, is DTGVSQNPRHKITKRGQNVTFRCDPISEHNRLYWYRQTLGQGPEFLTYFQNEAQLEKSRLLSDRFSAERPKGSFSTLEIQRTEQGDSAMYLCASSPGLAGLWEQFFGPGTRLTVL.

This chain links TRBV6-5 with TRBJ2-1, with TRBD1 identical over 7 bases. The length of the CDR3 is 14 residues. V was pared by 8 bases and J by 2 bases, with 6 bases of the junction left unmatched. CDR1 and CDR2 (germline): MNHEY, SVGAGI. The CDR3 loop is CASEKGAPYNEQFF. As DNA, the CDR3 is TGTGCCAGCGAAAAGGGGGCTCCCTACAATGAGCAGTTCTTC.

This chain uses TRBV11-2 with TRBJ2-7, with TRBD2 matching over 7 bases. The germline CDR1 and CDR2 sequences are SGHAT and FQNNGV. The CDR3 runs 16 residues. V was clipped by 2 bases and J by 2 bases; unmatched bases: 9. The CDR3, as DNA: TGTGCCAGCAGCTTATGGGACTACCCTCAACCCTACGAGCAGTACTTC. Amino acids: CASSLWDYPQPYEQYF.

The chain joins TRBV29-1 to TRBJ2-3; 9 positions match TRBD1. CDR3 length: 15 amino acids. CDR1 is SQVTM and CDR2 is ANQGSEA in the germline V gene. In DNA form, the CDR3 reads TGCACCTACTCCTCCGGGACAGGGCCCACAGATACGCAGTATTTT. This gives the protein CTYSSGTGPTDTQYF.

This chain joins TRBV19 and TRBJ1-5; tentatively, D is TRBD1 (5 bases). Deletions cut 5 bases from V and 0 bases from J, with 8 bases between. This CDR3 spans 14 amino acids. Germline CDR1 reads LNHDA; CDR2 reads SQIVND (reference sequence). CDR3: CASSDGHSNQPQHF. The CDR3 nucleotides read TGTGCCAGTAGTGACGGACATAGCAATCAGCCCCAGCATTTT.

This clone was detected a few times. The V and J genes are TRBV2 and TRBJ1-1; 10 bases are a match to TRBD1. The CDR3 is 13 amino acids. Germline lookup yields CDR1 SNHLY and CDR2 FYNNEI. V lost 5 bases to trimming and J lost 10 bases; unmatched junction nucleotides: 7. Here the CDR3 DNA reads TGTGCCAGCAGTATACGCCGGGACAGGGGAGCTTTCTTT. It specifies CASSIRRDRGAFF. The full variable domain, rest sourced from reference TRBV2 and TRBJ1-1, is EPEVTQTPSHQVTQMGQEVILRCVPISNHLYFYWYRQILGQKVEFLVSFYNNEISEKSEIFDDQFSVERPDGSNFTLKIRSTKLEDSAMYFCASSIRRDRGAFFGQGTRLTVV.

V usage is TRBV7-2 and J usage is TRBJ2-7, with D unclear. In germline, CDR1 is SGHTA, CDR2 FQGNSA. The V end was cut by 4 bases, the J end by 0 bases, with 7 bases between. The CDR3 has 13 amino acids. As DNA, the CDR3 is TGTGCCAGCAGCTCTACGCCCTCCTACGAGCAGTACTTC. Translated, it gives CASSSTPSYEQYF.

Here the CDR3 reads CASSFPAGDKFF. CDR3 DNA sequence: TGTGCCAGCAGCTTCCCAGCGGGAGACAAGTTCTTC. The V gene is TRBV7-9, the J gene TRBJ2-1; 8 nucleotides align to TRBD2. J lost 14 bases, V lost 3 bases, and 6 bases had no gene match. The germline gives CDR1 SEHNR, CDR2 FQNEAQ (reference sequence). The CDR3 extends over 12 amino acids.